These 25 T cell receptor beta chains share one sample of origin, sequenced in a study of CD8 T cells in Susac syndrome. Random hexamers were used to reverse transcribe an amount of about 0.45 to 1 ug RNA. Using its own MiXCR run on the immunoSEQ multiplex PCR reads, TCRdb lists one record per CDR3 protein. This table holds 140,000 to 150,000 distinct CDR3 sequences, approximately 95% found once. The specimen sequenced was CD4+ T cells from PBMCs. These TCRs come from a human donor with multiple sclerosis.

This clonotype has just one count. This chain connects TRBV4-1 to TRBJ1-4; TRBD1 aligns across 7 bases. Germline assignment: CDR1 MGHRA and CDR2 YSYEKL. The CDR3 is 15 amino acids. V lost 5 bases and J lost 4; bases outside the gene matches: 7. This chain's CDR3 is CASSLSGTVNEKLFF. Written as DNA, the CDR3 is TGCGCCAGCAGCTTATCCGGGACAGTTAATGAAAAACTGTTTTTT.

This chain connects TRBV11-1 to TRBJ2-5; D may be TRBD2 (5 bases). CDR1 and CDR2 (germline): SGHAT, FQDESV (reference sequence). CDR3 length: 17 residues. Trimming left V 2 bases short and J 4 bases short, with 20 bases between. The CDR3 protein is CASSLRDSPSRGETQYF. The DNA of the CDR3 is TGTGCCAGCAGCTTACGGGATAGCCCCTCGCGTGGAGAGACCCAGTACTTC.

The chain employs TRBV24-1 and TRBJ2-5; tentative D call: TRBD1 (6 bases). Looked up from germline, CDR1 is KGHDR and CDR2 is SFDVKD. CDR3 length: 15 residues. Between the trimmed V and J ends, which lost 4 bases and 5 bases, there was a span of 16 bases. The CDR3 region is CATSDQGTGRETQYF. Here the CDR3 DNA reads TGTGCCACCAGTGACCAGGGGACCGGCCGGGAGACCCAGTACTTC.

V gene TRBV12-3 or TRBV12-4 combines with J gene TRBJ1-2; TRBD1 matches at 7 bases. V dropped 7 bases and J dropped 8; count of bases not matched to a gene: 13. The CDR3 spans 14 residues. CDR3 nucleotide sequence: TGTGCCAGCACCACCCAGGGGGGGCCCTCGGGCTACACCTTC. Amino acids: CASTTQGGPSGYTF.

The chain has TRBV5-4 and TRBJ1-2; a weak D match, TRBD1 (5 bases). CDR3 length: 15 amino acids. V lost 0 bases and J lost 6, with 15 bases in between. Germline V gives CDR1 SGHNT, CDR2 YYREEE (reference sequence). The CDR3 DNA reads TGTGCCAGCAGCTTGGAAGGGGCTCGACTGCATGGCTACACCTTC. It codes for CASSLEGARLHGYTF.

The rearrangement uses TRBV30 and TRBJ1-6; a possible D gene is TRBD1 (6 bases). The germline gives CDR1 GTSNPN, CDR2 SVGIG (reference sequence). The CDR3 sequence is 16 residues long. V shed 0 bases and J shed 4 bases, with 13 bases lying between them. The CDR3 reads CAWSVNGQPYNSPLHF. The CDR3 DNA reads TGTGCCTGGAGTGTAAATGGACAGCCGTATAATTCACCCCTCCACTTT.

This chain joins TRBV7-8 and TRBJ2-7; no definite D call. Per the germline V gene, CDR1 is SGHVS and CDR2 is FQNEAQ. The CDR3 consists of 14 residues. Trimming removed 5 bases at V and 0 bases at J, with 11 bases between. As DNA, the CDR3 is TGTGCCAGCAGCCCCGTCGGAGTCTCCTACGAGCAGTACTTC. Translated: CASSPVGVSYEQYF.

This chain uses TRBV7-9 with TRBJ2-5; D may be TRBD2 (6 bases). Trimming cost V 11 bases and J 4 bases, with 23 bases left between them. Germline V gene data show CDR1 as SEHNR and CDR2 as FQNEAQ (reference sequence). The CDR3 sequence is 15 residues long. In DNA, the CDR3 is TGTGCCTGCTACCTGGGACGCGGGGTCGGAGAGACCCAGTACTTC. Amino acid sequence: CACYLGRGVGETQYF.

This clonotype appeared a few times. CDR3 bases: TGTGCCAGCAGCTTAGGGGGCTCGAGCTCCTACGAGCAGTACTTC. Its protein product is CASSLGGSSSYEQYF. The genes are TRBV7-8 and TRBJ2-7; the D gene is possibly TRBD1 (5 bases). The CDR3 consists of 15 residues. Trimming shortened V by 1 base and J by 0 bases, and 10 bases separated the two germline ends. Germline V gene data show CDR1 as SGHVS and CDR2 as FQNEAQ.

The chain is built from TRBV5-1 and TRBJ1-2, with D unclear. The CDR3 runs 13 residues. Germline-derived CDR1 and CDR2 are SGHRS and YFSETQ. The V gene lost 0 bases and the J gene lost 3 bases, with 6 bases spanning the gap. The CDR3 region is CASSLEAHYGYTF. CDR3 nucleotide sequence: TGCGCCAGCAGCTTGGAGGCCCACTATGGCTACACCTTC.

Here the CDR3 DNA reads TGTGCCAGCAGCCCACAGGGGTTTTACGGGGAGCTGTTTTTT. This encodes CASSPQGFYGELFF. The V call is TRBV12-3 or TRBV12-4, the J call TRBJ2-2; 7 bases fit TRBD1. Trimming at V came to 6 bases and at J to 7 bases, leaving 8 bases not matched to a gene. This CDR3 is 14 amino acids long.

The rearrangement uses TRBV20-1 and TRBJ2-3; TRBD2 matches at 7 bases. Germline lookup yields CDR1 DFQATT and CDR2 SNEGSKA (reference sequence). The J segment lost 3 bases and the V segment lost 6 bases, leaving 6 bases of the junction unmatched. The CDR3 consists of 13 residues. DNA for the CDR3: TGCAGTGCCCAATGGGGGGGGACAGATACGCAGTATTTT. Translated: CSAQWGGTDTQYF.

CDR3 sequence: CASSSRGGVNTEAFF. DNA for the CDR3: TGTGCCAGTAGTAGTCGGGGAGGGGTGAACACTGAAGCTTTCTTT. The chain carries TRBV19 and TRBJ1-1; TRBD1 is a possible D gene (5 bases). The CDR3 has 15 residues. Germline lookup yields CDR1 LNHDA and CDR2 SQIVND (reference sequence). V lost 4 bases and J 0 bases, leaving 12 bases between the germline ends.

The chain carries TRBV5-6 and TRBJ2-5; TRBD1 matches at 11 bases. This CDR3 has 14 amino acids. Germline CDR1 reads SGHDT; CDR2 reads YYEEEE. Trimming removed 4 bases from V and 4 bases from J; junction bases left unmatched: 3. This CDR3 is CASSDGTGGETQYF. The CDR3 DNA follows: TGTGCCAGCAGCGACGGGACAGGGGGAGAGACCCAGTACTTC.

The gene calls are TRBV7-9 and TRBJ2-3; D may be TRBD2 (6 bases). The CDR3 has 15 amino acids. CDR1 is SEHNR, CDR2 FQNEAQ, per germline (reference sequence). V was trimmed by 8 bases and J by 6 bases, leaving 21 bases between them. The CDR3 reads CASGGRLEVHDTQYF. The CDR3 DNA reads TGTGCCAGCGGAGGGAGACTAGAGGTACACGATACGCAGTATTTT.

CDR3 protein: CAWSVRRGADTQYF. The CDR3 nucleotides read TGTGCCTGGAGTGTACGCAGGGGGGCAGATACGCAGTATTTT. The chain joins TRBV30 to TRBJ2-3; weak D call: TRBD1 (7 bases). CDR1 is GTSNPN and CDR2 is SVGIG in the germline V gene (reference sequence). This CDR3 has 14 residues. Trimming pared 0 bases from V and 4 bases from J, leaving 11 bases between.

The chain carries TRBV29-1 and TRBJ1-4, with 8 positions matching TRBD1. V was clipped by 1 base and J by 8 bases; unmatched bases: 3. This CDR3 has 13 amino acids. Germline V gene lookup returns CDR1 SQVTM and CDR2 ANQGSEA. The CDR3 loop reads CSVEGTGPEKLFF. CDR3 nucleotide sequence: TGCAGCGTTGAAGGGACAGGGCCCGAAAAACTGTTTTTT.

The rearrangement joins TRBV3-1 to TRBJ2-7; TRBD2 agrees at 7 bases. V lost 0 bases, J lost 2 bases, and 4 bases stayed unmatched. This CDR3 comprises 15 residues. CDR1 and CDR2 from the germline V gene are LGHDT and YNNKEL (reference sequence). Here the CDR3 reads CASSQEAGLPYEQYF. CDR3 DNA: TGTGCCAGCAGCCAAGAAGCGGGGCTTCCCTACGAGCAGTACTTC.

This CDR3 is CASSSLAGEAFF. Written as DNA, the CDR3 is TGTGCCAGCAGTTCTTTAGCTGGGGAAGCTTTCTTT. This chain links TRBV27 with TRBJ1-1; D gene ambiguous. Germline loops: CDR1 MNHEY, CDR2 SMNVEV (reference sequence). Trimming cost V 4 bases and J 8 bases, with 11 bases left between them. The CDR3 runs to 12 residues.

The gene calls are TRBV30 and TRBJ2-5; 9 bases are a match to TRBD2. The CDR3 runs 14 residues. Trimming cost V 2 bases and J 1 base; bases outside gene matches: 2. Germline V gene lookup returns CDR1 GTSNPN and CDR2 SVGIG (reference sequence). The chain's CDR3 is CAWSSGGPQETQYF. In nucleotides, the CDR3 is TGTGCCTGGAGTAGCGGGGGGCCCCAAGAGACCCAGTACTTC.

The chain links TRBV28 to TRBJ1-3; D unclear. V was clipped by 2 bases and J by 7 bases, with 6 bases between them. The CDR3 is 12 amino acids. CDR1 and CDR2 from the germline V gene are MDHEN and SYDVKM. CDR3: CASSLGWNTIYF. CDR3 nucleotide sequence: TGTGCCAGCAGTTTAGGATGGAACACCATATATTTT.

The chain joins TRBV29-1 to TRBJ2-7; tentative D call: TRBD1 (5 bases). With 7 bases removed from V and 4 bases from J, the gap between germline ends came to 14 bases. The CDR3 extends over 12 amino acids. Per germline, CDR1 SQVTM and CDR2 ANQGSEA. CDR3 region: CSAADISYEQYF. The CDR3 DNA reads TGCAGCGCTGCGGACATTTCTTACGAGCAGTACTTC.

This clonotype was seen a single time. The chain couples TRBV6-1 to TRBJ1-6; perhaps TRBD1 as D (6 bases). Germline CDR1 and CDR2: MNHNS and SASEGT. V was clipped by 6 bases and J by 5 bases, with 17 bases between them. The CDR3 totals 16 residues. Here the CDR3 DNA reads TGTGCCAGCAGCTCGCGGACAGCATCGAATAATTCACCCCTCCACTTT. This codes for CASSSRTASNNSPLHF.

The rearrangement joins TRBV27 to TRBJ2-3; no clear D gene. V was pared by 4 bases and J by 0 bases, with 14 bases between. Germline V lookup: CDR1 MNHEY, CDR2 SMNVEV (reference sequence). This CDR3 region has 16 residues. The CDR3 protein is CASSSSNWYSTDTQYF. The DNA of the CDR3 is TGTGCCAGCAGTTCGTCTAACTGGTATAGCACAGATACGCAGTATTTT.

This chain links TRBV9 with TRBJ2-1, with 8 bases identical to TRBD1. From germline, CDR1 is SGDLS and CDR2 YYNGEE. The CDR3 runs 14 residues. V shed 3 bases, J shed 10 bases, and the junction held 9 bases outside the gene matches. The CDR3 reads CASSEGDRLREQFF. Written as DNA, the CDR3 is TGTGCCAGCAGCGAGGGGGACAGGTTGCGCGAGCAGTTCTTC. Using reference TRBV9 and TRBJ2-1 for the parts outside the CDR3, the full variable domain is DSGVTQTPKHLITATGQRVTLRCSPRSGDLSVYWYQQSLDQGLQFLIQYYNGEERAKGNILERFSAQQFPDLHSELNLSSLELGDSALYFCASSEGDRLREQFFGPGTRLTVL.